Listed here are 26 T cell receptor beta chains from one sample, sequenced in a study of CD8+CD57+ T cells in acquired aplastic anemia. TCR beta VDJ and CDR3 profiles were obtained from a genomic DNA template. TCRdb processed the reads anew with MiXCR; each CDR3 protein has one entry. There are about 210,000 distinct CDR3 sequences in the sample; under 65% occur only once, and 29% lies in the top ten. Specimen: sorted CD4+, CD8+, or CD8+CD57+ T cells (not recorded which) from PBMCs. Every receptor here comes from a human donor in good health.

The chain couples TRBV12-3 or TRBV12-4 to TRBJ1-2; D is unclear. The CDR3 totals 14 residues. V lost 0 bases, J lost 4 bases, and 9 bases lay in between. The CDR3 coding sequence is TGTGCCAGCAGTTTAGCGTCGGCCGCCTATGGCTACACCTTC. Amino acid sequence: CASSLASAAYGYTF.

The J gene is TRBJ2-5, the V gene TRBV2; maybe TRBD2 (5 bases). Trimming stripped 8 bases from V and 5 bases from J, with 21 bases between. The CDR3 length is 15 residues. Germline-derived CDR1 and CDR2 are SNHLY and FYNNEI. Here the CDR3 reads CASSGLGLRVETQYF. CDR3 nucleotide sequence: TGTGCCAGCTCCGGGTTAGGACTCCGGGTTGAGACCCAGTACTTC.

V is TRBV20-1 and J is TRBJ2-3; D unresolved. V was pared by 3 bases and J by 0 bases, with 10 bases between. CDR3 length: 14 amino acids. Germline V gives CDR1 DFQATT, CDR2 SNEGSKA (reference sequence). The CDR3 nucleotides read TGCAGTGCTAGTACTCGCTCTAGCACAGATACGCAGTATTTT. Translating it yields CSASTRSSTDTQYF.

In this sample, this clonotype turned up many times. The rearrangement links TRBV5-1 to TRBJ2-1; 13 bases line up with TRBD2. V trimming: 0 bases; J trimming: 9 bases; junction bases outside the gene matches: 3. The germline V gene has CDR1 SGHRS and CDR2 YFSETQ. This CDR3 is 15 amino acids long. As DNA, the CDR3 is TGCGCCAGCAGCTTGGGGACTAGCGGGGGTGGTGAGCAGTTCTTC. Translation: CASSLGTSGGGEQFF.

This chain joins TRBV5-1 and TRBJ2-1, with 9 bases matching TRBD2. This CDR3 contains 17 residues. Germline loops: CDR1 SGHRS, CDR2 YFSETQ. V was clipped by 6 bases and J by 7 bases; unmatched bases: 17. CDR3 DNA: TGCGCCAGCACCCGTATAAGGAAGCGGGGGGTTTGGAATGAGCAGTTCTTC. Amino acid sequence: CASTRIRKRGVWNEQFF.

The genes are TRBV7-3 and TRBJ2-7; TRBD2 matches 9 bases. V lost 1 base to trimming and J lost 5 bases; unmatched junction nucleotides: 3. The CDR3 runs to 14 residues. Looked up from germline, CDR1 is SGHTA and CDR2 is FQGTGA. The CDR3 spells CASSLSGLAHEQYF. In DNA, the CDR3 is TGTGCCAGCAGCTTAAGCGGACTAGCGCACGAGCAGTACTTC.

This clonotype has ten or more counts. This CDR3 is CSARTMTGAVTEAFF. The CDR3 bases are TGCAGTGCTAGAACCATGACAGGGGCGGTCACTGAAGCTTTCTTT. V usage is TRBV20-1 and J usage is TRBJ1-1; the match to TRBD1 covers 8 bases. This CDR3 comprises 15 residues. In germline, CDR1 is DFQATT, CDR2 SNEGSKA (reference sequence). The J segment lost 4 bases and the V segment lost 2 bases, leaving 9 bases of the junction unmatched.

This clonotype was seen a few times. The rearrangement links TRBV7-9 to TRBJ2-1; no reliable D call. CDR1 and CDR2 from the germline V gene are SEHNR and FQNEAQ (reference sequence). There are 13 residues in the CDR3. Trimming took off 5 bases at V and 7 bases at J, with 12 bases between the two ends. The CDR3 bases are TGTGCCAGCAGCGCCCCTCGAGGAAATGAGCAGTTCTTC. Translated: CASSAPRGNEQFF.

CDR3 nucleotide sequence: TGTGCCAGCACTCGCCCTAGCGGGGGGGCCCAGTACTTC. Protein sequence: CASTRPSGGAQYF. The gene calls are TRBV2 and TRBJ2-5, with 12 nucleotides matching TRBD2. After removal of 7 bases from V and 9 bases from J, the junction contained 6 bases not matched to a gene. Germline V lookup: CDR1 SNHLY, CDR2 FYNNEI. The CDR3 covers 13 residues.

Concerning this clonotype: This may come from a read error, since a much larger clone is one base off. V is TRBV6-5 and J is TRBJ1-5, with D perhaps matching TRBD1 (6 bases). This CDR3 comprises 15 residues. V was pared by 8 bases and J by 3 bases, with 17 bases between. Germline CDR1 and CDR2: MNHEY and SVGAGI. CDR3 in DNA: TGTGCCAGCGGCAGGGCGCACAGGGACAATCAGCCCCAGCATTTT. Its protein is CASGRAHRDNQPQHF.

The CDR3 bases are TGCAGCGTTGTGGAAGGGGACTTTAACTATGGCTACACCTTC. This translates into CSVVEGDFNYGYTF. This rearrangement joins TRBV29-1 to TRBJ1-2; tentative D call: TRBD1 (5 bases). V was pared by 4 bases and J by 1 base, with 13 bases between. The CDR3 sequence is 14 residues long. CDR1 SQVTM and CDR2 ANQGSEA come from the germline V gene.

The chain recombines TRBV20-1 with TRBJ2-1; 7 bases match TRBD1. Germline CDR1 and CDR2: DFQATT and SNEGSKA (reference sequence). The ends lost 6 bases at V and 5 bases at J; junction bases unmatched: 7. The CDR3 sequence is 13 residues long. Here the CDR3 DNA reads TGCAGTGCCCGGACAGGATATCACAATGAGCAGTTCTTC. It translates to CSARTGYHNEQFF.

The V and J genes are TRBV12-3 or TRBV12-4 and TRBJ1-6; 8 nucleotides agree with TRBD1. V was pared by 6 bases and J by 4 bases, with 5 bases of the junction left unmatched. The CDR3 covers 15 residues. Written as DNA, the CDR3 is TGTGCCAGCAGCTTTGACAGGGGTTATAATTCACCCCTCCACTTT. As protein: CASSFDRGYNSPLHF.

The J gene is TRBJ2-1, the V gene TRBV29-1; 7 bases are a match to TRBD1. This CDR3 spans 15 amino acids. CDR1 and CDR2 from the germline V gene are SQVTM and ANQGSEA. V lost 1 base and J lost 0; bases outside the gene matches: 3. The CDR3: CSVEVDRVSYNEQFF. The CDR3 nucleotides read TGCAGCGTTGAAGTTGACAGGGTCTCCTACAATGAGCAGTTCTTC.

The rearrangement links TRBV15 to TRBJ2-1; 7 bases agree with TRBD2. The CDR3 spans 16 residues. The V segment lost 1 base and the J segment 5 bases; nucleotides outside the gene matches: 8. Germline V lookup: CDR1 LNHNV, CDR2 YYDKDF (reference sequence). In DNA form, the CDR3 reads TGTGCCACCAGCAGAGGAGGGGCGGGAGCGAACAATGAGCAGTTCTTC. Protein product: CATSRGGAGANNEQFF.

This clonotype has only a few counts. The chain links TRBV20-1 to TRBJ2-5; D is uncertain. Germline CDR1 is DFQATT and CDR2 is SNEGSKA (reference sequence). The V gene lost 1 base and the J gene lost 5 bases, with 5 bases spanning the gap. The CDR3 length is 11 residues. The CDR3 DNA reads as TGCAGTGCTAGAGTAGATGAGACCCAGTACTTC. Its translation is CSARVDETQYF.

In its sample, this clonotype was seen a few times. V and J are TRBV7-9 and TRBJ1-6; D is undetermined. The germline gives CDR1 SEHNR, CDR2 FQNEAQ (reference sequence). Deletions cut 1 base from V and 9 bases from J, with 10 bases between. There are 14 residues in the CDR3. The chain's CDR3 is CASSLESGGSPLHF. The CDR3 DNA reads as TGTGCCAGCAGCTTAGAGTCGGGTGGTTCACCCCTCCACTTT.

At least ten counts were recorded for this clonotype. This chain links TRBV6-1 with TRBJ2-5, with D perhaps given as TRBD1 or TRBD2 (5 bases each). The CDR3 has 14 residues. V was trimmed by 4 bases and J by 5 bases, leaving 14 bases between them. The germline CDR1 and CDR2 sequences are MNHNS and SASEGT. The CDR3: CASSAGSGHETQYF. The CDR3 DNA is TGTGCCAGCAGTGCCGGTTCGGGGCACGAGACCCAGTACTTC.

A single count supports this clonotype. The chain is built from TRBV20-1 and TRBJ1-4; D call uncertain. The V end lost 3 bases, the J end lost 8 bases, and 13 bases lay between the germline ends. CDR3 length equals 13 residues. Germline V gene data show CDR1 as DFQATT and CDR2 as SNEGSKA (reference sequence). CDR3 nucleotide sequence: TGCAGTGCTAGCAAGGATTTTGGGGAAAAACTGTTTTTT. Translated: CSASKDFGEKLFF.

This chain joins TRBV20-1 and TRBJ2-7, with 10 bases aligning to TRBD2. V trimming: 2 bases; J trimming: 6 bases; junction bases outside the gene matches: 4. The CDR3 consists of 13 residues. Germline lookup yields CDR1 DFQATT and CDR2 SNEGSKA (reference sequence). In DNA form, the CDR3 reads TGCAGTGCTAGACCCAGCGGGAGGGGCGAGCAGTACTTC. Residues: CSARPSGRGEQYF.

This clonotype was seen a single time. V is TRBV20-1 and J is TRBJ1-3; D not certain. Germline-derived CDR1 and CDR2 are DFQATT and SNEGSKA (reference sequence). The CDR3 length is 13 residues. The V gene lost 4 bases and the J gene lost 4 bases, with 11 bases spanning the gap. Here the CDR3 DNA reads TGCAGTGCTATACACGAGGAGGGAAACACCATATATTTT. It specifies CSAIHEEGNTIYF.

The chain uses TRBV29-1 and TRBJ1-2; TRBD1 might be the D (5 bases). The CDR3 length is 17 residues. Germline CDR1 reads SQVTM; CDR2 reads ANQGSEA. Trimming removed 1 base at V and 0 bases at J, with 18 bases between. In DNA, the CDR3 is TGCAGCGTTGAAGCTGGGGACCGACCCAGCTCTAACTATGGCTACACCTTC. Its translation is CSVEAGDRPSSNYGYTF. Looking up the rest from reference TRBV29-1 and TRBJ1-2 gives the full variable domain: SAVISQKPSRDICQRGTSLTIQCQVDSQVTMMFWYRQQPGQSLTLIATANQGSEATYESGFVIDKFPISRPNLTFSTLTVSNMSPEDSSIYLCSVEAGDRPSSNYGYTFGSGTRLTVV.

About this clonotype: One junction end disagrees with the germline gene, perhaps due to a read error. This chain links TRBV7-3 with TRBJ1-1; a possible D gene is TRBD1 (5 bases). Germline V lookup: CDR1 SGHTA, CDR2 FQGTGA. The CDR3 is 17 amino acids. The CDR3 loop is CASSQGEQTDANTEAFF. DNA of the CDR3: TGCGCCAGCAGCCAGGGTGAACAGACAGATGCGAACACTGAAGCTTTCTTT.

This clonotype was recorded a few times. The rearrangement uses TRBV2 and TRBJ1-2, with D perhaps matching TRBD1 (6 bases). Trimming pared 9 bases from V and 2 bases from J, leaving 10 bases between. Per germline, CDR1 SNHLY and CDR2 FYNNEI. This CDR3 spans 12 amino acids. The CDR3 is CASHRANYGYTF. The CDR3 bases are TGTGCCAGTCACAGGGCCAACTATGGCTACACCTTC.

In its sample, this clonotype was seen many times. V and J are TRBV13 and TRBJ1-1; 9 nucleotides line up with TRBD1. CDR1 and CDR2 (germline): PRHDT, FYEKMQ (reference sequence). The CDR3 is 14 amino acids. V shed 5 bases, J shed 1 base, and the junction held 2 bases outside the gene matches. The CDR3 nucleotides read TGTGCCAGCAGCGCGGACAGGGGGAACACTGAAGCTTTCTTT. This sequence encodes CASSADRGNTEAFF.

This clonotype was seen many times. This sequence joins TRBV5-1 and TRBJ1-2; D is undetermined. V was trimmed by 0 bases and J by 1 base, leaving 13 bases between them. The CDR3 runs to 16 residues. The V gene's germline CDR1 is SGHRS and CDR2 YFSETQ. The CDR3 region is CASSLDLRYLNYGYTF. The CDR3 DNA reads TGCGCCAGCAGCTTGGATCTGCGGTACCTTAACTATGGCTACACCTTC.